This entry is about one TCR beta chain. The antigen is unknown. Sample-barcoded 5' priming and a J-beta primer mix drove a second PCR of 7 to 11 cycles. Each TCR beta cDNA got a 12-nucleotide random molecular identifier. TCRdb fed the 5' RACE reads into MiXCR, producing one record per CDR3 protein. The repertoire has around 900,000 distinct CDR3 sequences, roughly 47% of them found once; the top ten carry around 21%. The data belong to a study of blood T cells in healthy people across ages. Turning to the study itself: For every two T cells, template switching captured about one barcoded beta molecule.

Findings of the study overall: Fewer expanded clones and more diversity marked long-lived versus aged donors.

CDR3 length equals 16 residues. The chain combines TRBV21-1 with TRBJ2-1; TRBD1 is taken as the D call from the table, unchecked against the DNA. TRBV21-1 is designated a pseudogene. The sample comprised blood. The receptor was derived from a woman aged 55 to 70 in good health. The CDR3 DNA is TGTGCCAGCAGCAAATGCGGAGGACAGGGGTGCGATGAGCAGTTCTTC. Amino acids: CASSKCGGQGCDEQFF.